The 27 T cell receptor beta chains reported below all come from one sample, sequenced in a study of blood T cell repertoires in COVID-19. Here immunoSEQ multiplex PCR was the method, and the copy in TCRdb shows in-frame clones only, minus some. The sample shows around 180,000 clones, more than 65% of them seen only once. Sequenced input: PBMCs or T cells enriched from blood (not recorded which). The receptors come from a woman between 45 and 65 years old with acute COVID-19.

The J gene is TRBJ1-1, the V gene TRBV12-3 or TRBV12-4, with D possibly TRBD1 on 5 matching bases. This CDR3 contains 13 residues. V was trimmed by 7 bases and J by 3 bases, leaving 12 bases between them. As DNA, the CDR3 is TGTGCCAGCAACAGGCTTACCTACACTGAAGCTTTCTTT. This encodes CASNRLTYTEAFF.

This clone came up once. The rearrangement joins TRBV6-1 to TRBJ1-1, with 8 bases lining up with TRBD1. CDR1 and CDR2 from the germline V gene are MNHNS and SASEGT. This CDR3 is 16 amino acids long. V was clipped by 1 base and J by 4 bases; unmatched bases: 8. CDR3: CASSEGAGGVFTEAFF. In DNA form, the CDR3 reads TGTGCCAGCAGTGAAGGGGCAGGGGGCGTGTTCACTGAAGCTTTCTTT.

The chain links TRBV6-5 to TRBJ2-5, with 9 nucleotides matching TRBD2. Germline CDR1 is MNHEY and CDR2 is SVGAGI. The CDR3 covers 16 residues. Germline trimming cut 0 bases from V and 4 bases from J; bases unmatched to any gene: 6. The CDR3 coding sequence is TGTGCCAGCAGTTACTCCGCGGGGGGGCCTGGAGAGACCCAGTACTTC. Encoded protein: CASSYSAGGPGETQYF.

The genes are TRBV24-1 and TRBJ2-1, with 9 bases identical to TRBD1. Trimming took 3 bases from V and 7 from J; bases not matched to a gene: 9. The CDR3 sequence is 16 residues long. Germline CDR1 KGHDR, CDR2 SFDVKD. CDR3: CATSDGGTGRRNEQFF. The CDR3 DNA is TGTGCCACCAGTGATGGGGGGACAGGGAGGAGGAATGAGCAGTTCTTC.

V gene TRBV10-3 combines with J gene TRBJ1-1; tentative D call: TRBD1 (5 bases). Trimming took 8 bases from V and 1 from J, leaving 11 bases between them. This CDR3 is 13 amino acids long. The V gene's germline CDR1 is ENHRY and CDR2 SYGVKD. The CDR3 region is CAIHDSTNTEAFF. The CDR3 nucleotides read TGTGCCATCCATGACAGTACGAACACTGAAGCTTTCTTT.

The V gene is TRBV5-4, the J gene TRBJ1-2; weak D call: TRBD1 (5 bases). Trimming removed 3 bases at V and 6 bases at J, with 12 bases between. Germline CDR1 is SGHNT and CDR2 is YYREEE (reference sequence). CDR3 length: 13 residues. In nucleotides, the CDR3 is TGTGCCAGCAGCTCGCCGGACATGAATGGCTACACCTTC. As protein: CASSSPDMNGYTF. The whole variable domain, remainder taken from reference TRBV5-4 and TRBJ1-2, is ETGVTQSPTHLIKTRGQQVTLRCSSQSGHNTVSWYQQALGQGPQFIFQYYREEENGRGNFPPRFSGLQFPNYSSELNVNALELDDSALYLCASSSPDMNGYTFGSGTRLTVV.

In DNA, the CDR3 is TGCGCCAGCAGCCCCCTAGACGGCAACTATGGCTACACCTTC. Amino acids: CASSPLDGNYGYTF. This rearrangement joins TRBV4-1 to TRBJ1-2; D call uncertain. V was trimmed by 4 bases and J by 2 bases, leaving 11 bases between them. The CDR3 has 14 residues. The germline V gene has CDR1 MGHRA and CDR2 YSYEKL.

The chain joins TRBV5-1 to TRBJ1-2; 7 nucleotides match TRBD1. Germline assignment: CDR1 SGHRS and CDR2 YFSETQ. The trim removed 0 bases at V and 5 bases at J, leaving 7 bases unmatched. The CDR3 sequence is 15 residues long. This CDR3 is CASSLEGQPYYGYTF. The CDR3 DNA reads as TGCGCCAGCAGCTTGGAGGGACAGCCATATTATGGCTACACCTTC.

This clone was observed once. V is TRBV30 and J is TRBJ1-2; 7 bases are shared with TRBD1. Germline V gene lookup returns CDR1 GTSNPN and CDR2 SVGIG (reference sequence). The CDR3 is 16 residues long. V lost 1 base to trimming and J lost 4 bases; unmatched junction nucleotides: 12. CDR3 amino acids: CAWSAGREGAGYGYTF. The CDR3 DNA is TGTGCCTGGAGTGCCGGTCGGGAGGGGGCAGGCTATGGCTACACCTTC. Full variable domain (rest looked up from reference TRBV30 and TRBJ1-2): SQTIHQWPATLVQPVGSPLSLECTVEGTSNPNLYWYRQAAGRGLQLLFYSVGIGQISSEVPQNLSASRPQDRQFILSSKKLLLSDSGFYLCAWSAGREGAGYGYTFGSGTRLTVV.

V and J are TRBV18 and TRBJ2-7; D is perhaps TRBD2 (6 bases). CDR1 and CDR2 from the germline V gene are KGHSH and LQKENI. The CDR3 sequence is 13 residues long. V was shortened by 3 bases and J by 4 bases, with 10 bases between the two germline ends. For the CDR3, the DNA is TGTGCCAGCTCACCGGGACTCACTTACGAGCAGTACGTC. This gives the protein CASSPGLTYEQYV.

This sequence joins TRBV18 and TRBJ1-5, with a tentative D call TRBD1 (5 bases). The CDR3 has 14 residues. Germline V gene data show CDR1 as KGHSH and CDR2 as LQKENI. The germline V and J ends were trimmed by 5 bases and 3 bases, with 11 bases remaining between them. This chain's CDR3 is CASSASGNNQPQHF. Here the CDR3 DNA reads TGTGCCAGCTCAGCCTCAGGGAACAATCAGCCCCAGCATTTT.

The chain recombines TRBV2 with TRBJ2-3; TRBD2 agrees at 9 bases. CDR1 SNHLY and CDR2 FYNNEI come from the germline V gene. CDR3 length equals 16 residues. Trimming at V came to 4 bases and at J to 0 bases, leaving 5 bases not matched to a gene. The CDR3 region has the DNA TGTGCCAGCAGTGTGGGGCTAGCGGGGAGCACAGATACGCAGTATTTT. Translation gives CASSVGLAGSTDTQYF.

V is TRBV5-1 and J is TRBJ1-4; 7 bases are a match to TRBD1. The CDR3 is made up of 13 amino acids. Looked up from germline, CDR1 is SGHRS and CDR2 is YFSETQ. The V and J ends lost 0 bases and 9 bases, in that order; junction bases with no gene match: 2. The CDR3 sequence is CASSLGQGQKLFF. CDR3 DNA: TGCGCCAGCAGCTTGGGACAGGGACAAAAACTGTTTTTT.

CDR3 protein: CATSRMDRGRLSGGGELFF. The CDR3 DNA follows: TGTGCCACCAGCAGGATGGACAGGGGGCGCCTAAGCGGTGGCGGGGAGCTGTTTTTT. This rearrangement joins TRBV15 to TRBJ2-2; 11 bases align to TRBD1. The length of the CDR3 is 19 residues. Per the germline V gene, CDR1 is LNHNV and CDR2 is YYDKDF (reference sequence). V shed 3 bases, J shed 7 bases, and the junction held 16 bases outside the gene matches. Full variable domain (outside the CDR3, taken from reference TRBV15 and TRBJ2-2): DAMVIQNPRYQVTQFGKPVTLSCSQTLNHNVMYWYQQKSSQAPKLLFHYYDKDFNNEADTPDNFQSRRPNTSFCFLDIRSPGLGDTAMYLCATSRMDRGRLSGGGELFFGEGSRLTVL.

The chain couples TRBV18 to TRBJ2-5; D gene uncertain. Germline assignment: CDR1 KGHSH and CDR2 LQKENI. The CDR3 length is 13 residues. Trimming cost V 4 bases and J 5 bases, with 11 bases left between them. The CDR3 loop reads CASSLRNYETQYF. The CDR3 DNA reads TGTGCCAGCTCACTCAGAAATTATGAGACCCAGTACTTC.

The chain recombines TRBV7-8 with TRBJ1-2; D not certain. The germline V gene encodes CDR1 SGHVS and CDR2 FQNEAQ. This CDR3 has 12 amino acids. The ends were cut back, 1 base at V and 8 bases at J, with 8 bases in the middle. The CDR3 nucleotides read TGTGCCAGCAGCTTAGGAGAGTCCGGCTACACCTTC. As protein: CASSLGESGYTF.

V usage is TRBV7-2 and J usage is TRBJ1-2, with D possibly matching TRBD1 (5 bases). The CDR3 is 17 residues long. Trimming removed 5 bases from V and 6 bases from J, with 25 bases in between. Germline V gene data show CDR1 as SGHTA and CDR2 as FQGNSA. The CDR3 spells CASSQGSDGIPRNGYTF. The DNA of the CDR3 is TGTGCCAGCAGCCAGGGATCTGATGGGATACCCCGAAATGGCTACACCTTC.

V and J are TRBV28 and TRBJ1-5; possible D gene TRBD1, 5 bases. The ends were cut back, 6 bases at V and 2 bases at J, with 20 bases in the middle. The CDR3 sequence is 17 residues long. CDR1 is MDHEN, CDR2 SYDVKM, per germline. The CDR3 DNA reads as TGTGCCAGCAGCTCTCGGGGACTTAGGGGAGGCAATCAGCCCCAGCATTTT. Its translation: CASSSRGLRGGNQPQHF.

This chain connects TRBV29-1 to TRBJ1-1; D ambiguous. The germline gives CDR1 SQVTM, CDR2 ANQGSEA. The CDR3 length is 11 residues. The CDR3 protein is CTTHLNTEAFF. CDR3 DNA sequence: TGCACCACACACCTGAACACTGAAGCTTTCTTT.

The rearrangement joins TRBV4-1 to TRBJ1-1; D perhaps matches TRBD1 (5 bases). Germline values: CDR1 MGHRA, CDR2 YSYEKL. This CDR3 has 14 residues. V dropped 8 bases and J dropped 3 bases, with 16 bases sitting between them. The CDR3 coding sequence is TGCGCCAGCGGTTACCCCGGCAGGGACACTGAAGCTTTCTTT. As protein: CASGYPGRDTEAFF.

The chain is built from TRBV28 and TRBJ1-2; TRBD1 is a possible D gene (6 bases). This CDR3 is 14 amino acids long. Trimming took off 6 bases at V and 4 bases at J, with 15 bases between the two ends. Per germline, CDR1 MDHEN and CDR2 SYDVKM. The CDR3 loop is CASSPGRGPYGYTF. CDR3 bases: TGTGCCAGCAGCCCCGGCAGGGGCCCCTATGGCTACACCTTC.

The CDR3 protein is CASSSDRNYEQYV. CDR3 nucleotides: TGTGCCAGCAGCAGTGACAGGAACTACGAGCAGTACGTC. The rearrangement uses TRBV5-4 and TRBJ2-7, with a weak D call TRBD1 (6 bases). Deletions cut 4 bases from V and 3 bases from J, with 11 bases between. Germline-derived CDR1 and CDR2 are SGHNT and YYREEE (reference sequence). This CDR3 has 13 amino acids.

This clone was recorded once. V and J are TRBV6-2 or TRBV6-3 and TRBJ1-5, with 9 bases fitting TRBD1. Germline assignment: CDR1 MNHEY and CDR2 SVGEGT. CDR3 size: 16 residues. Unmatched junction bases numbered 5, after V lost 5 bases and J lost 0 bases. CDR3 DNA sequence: TGTGCCAGCAGTCCGGACAGGGGCAATAGCAATCAGCCCCAGCATTTT. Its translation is CASSPDRGNSNQPQHF.

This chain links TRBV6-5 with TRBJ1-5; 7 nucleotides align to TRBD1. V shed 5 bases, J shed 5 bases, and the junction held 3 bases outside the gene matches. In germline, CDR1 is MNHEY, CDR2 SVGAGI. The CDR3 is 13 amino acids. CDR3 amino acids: CASSRQGYQPQHF. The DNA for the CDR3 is TGTGCCAGCAGTCGACAGGGCTATCAGCCCCAGCATTTT.

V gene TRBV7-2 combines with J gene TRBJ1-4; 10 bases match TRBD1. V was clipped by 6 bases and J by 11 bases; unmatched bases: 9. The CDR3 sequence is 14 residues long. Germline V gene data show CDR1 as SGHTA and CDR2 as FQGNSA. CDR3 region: CASSSPGTGVKLFF. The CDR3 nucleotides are TGTGCCAGCAGTTCCCCGGGGACAGGGGTGAAACTGTTTTTT.

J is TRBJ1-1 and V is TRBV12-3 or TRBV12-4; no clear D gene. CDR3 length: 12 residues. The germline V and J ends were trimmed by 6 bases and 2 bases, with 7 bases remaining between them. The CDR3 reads CASRPTNTEAFF. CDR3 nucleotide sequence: TGTGCCAGCAGGCCCACAAACACTGAAGCTTTCTTT.

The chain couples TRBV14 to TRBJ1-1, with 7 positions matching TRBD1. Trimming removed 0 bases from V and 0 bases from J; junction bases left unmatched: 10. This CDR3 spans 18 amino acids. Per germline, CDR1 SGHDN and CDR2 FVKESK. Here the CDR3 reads CASSQDPRRGQMNTEAFF. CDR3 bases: TGTGCCAGCAGCCAAGATCCTCGGAGGGGGCAGATGAACACTGAAGCTTTCTTT.